This T cell receptor beta chain was captured in a study of shared clonotypes between healthy human individuals. Study-wide findings and caveats: Researchers sampled blood only, noting tissue repertoires likely differ.

Once extracted for a subset, genomic DNA was divided evenly among several immunoSEQ plates. The input for sorted-subset replicate PCRs was about 0.2 ug DNA, around 30,000 T cell genomes. The authors' processing: Filtering differed, since immunoSEQ gave only junction sequences and no quality scores. TCRdb keeps only in-frame clones here, not all; method: immunoSEQ multiplex PCR. V, J and clone size are taken as reported in that table, and D and trimming were inferred from the DNA itself. The sample records 2 million to 2.5 million clones, roughly 95% being singletons. Notes on this clone: As yet, its antigen is unknown.

This CDR3 comprises 13 residues. J was trimmed by 4 bases and V by 7 bases; bases with no gene match: 8. Per the germline V gene, CDR1 is SQVTM and CDR2 is ANQGSEA. The clonotype was recovered from a man between 18 and 35 years old in good health. The sample comprised naive CD4+ T cells sorted from blood. Subset noted: CD45RA+ positively selected. The chain is built from TRBV29-1 and TRBJ1-1, with 8 bases lining up with TRBD1. The CDR3 nucleotides read TGCAGCGCTGGACAGGGTCAGGGCACTGAAGCTTTCTTT. Protein product: CSAGQGQGTEAFF.